The 23 T cell receptor beta chains reported below all come from one sample, sequenced in a study of T cell changes during pregnancy in multiple sclerosis. The protocol was immunoSEQ multiplex PCR, while the TCRdb copy is restricted to in-frame clones and leaves out a portion. The data show around 88,000 clones, about 90% seen once. This material consisted of peripheral blood, taken after pregnancy. Every receptor here comes from a female donor in good health, enrolled as a control in a pregnancy study.

The chain links TRBV7-9 to TRBJ2-7; 9 bases fit TRBD2. CDR1 is SEHNR and CDR2 is FQNEAQ in the germline V gene (reference sequence). V shed 5 bases and J 7 bases; nucleotides not matched to a gene: 12. The length of the CDR3 is 15 residues. CDR3 in amino acids: CASSASGTSTTEQYF. CDR3 DNA: TGTGCCAGCAGCGCCTCCGGGACTAGCACTACGGAGCAGTACTTC.

The chain employs TRBV27 and TRBJ2-7; maybe TRBD2 (5 bases). This CDR3 has 16 residues. Deletions cut 6 bases from V and 0 bases from J, with 18 bases between. In germline, CDR1 is MNHEY, CDR2 SMNVEV (reference sequence). As DNA, the CDR3 is TGTGCCAGCAGCCCAGCTGGACTCATGAGCTCCTACGAGCAGTACTTC. This gives the protein CASSPAGLMSSYEQYF.

The V and J genes are TRBV6-5 and TRBJ1-2; TRBD1 matches 7 bases. This CDR3 has 13 amino acids. CDR1 and CDR2 (germline): MNHEY, SVGAGI. Unmatched junction bases numbered 4, after V lost 5 bases and J lost 4 bases. CDR3 DNA sequence: TGTGCCAGCAGTAGACAGGGCACCTATGGCTACACCTTC. Amino acid sequence: CASSRQGTYGYTF.

V and J are TRBV2 and TRBJ2-3; 10 nucleotides align to TRBD2. The CDR3 runs 14 residues. V shed 7 bases, J shed 3 bases, and the junction held 4 bases outside the gene matches. The germline CDR1 and CDR2 sequences are SNHLY and FYNNEI. The CDR3 here is CASTLAGVTDTQYF. CDR3 coding DNA: TGTGCCAGCACTCTAGCGGGAGTTACAGATACGCAGTATTTT.

This chain joins TRBV10-3 and TRBJ1-5; TRBD1 aligns across 7 bases. CDR1 ENHRY and CDR2 SYGVKD come from the germline V gene. The CDR3 is 15 residues long. With 0 bases clipped from V and 4 bases from J, the junction kept 3 bases outside the gene matches. In DNA, the CDR3 is TGTGCCATCAGTGAGTCGGCAGGGGGGAATCAGCCCCAGCATTTT. Encoded protein: CAISESAGGNQPQHF.

The chain couples TRBV4-1 to TRBJ2-7; D is perhaps TRBD2 (6 bases). The CDR3 spans 17 residues. V dropped 0 bases and J dropped 0 bases, with 15 bases sitting between them. Germline CDR1 MGHRA, CDR2 YSYEKL. CDR3 region: CASSQESHGSNSYEQYF. The CDR3 DNA sequence: TGCGCCAGCAGCCAAGAGTCTCACGGGAGTAACTCCTACGAGCAGTACTTC.

The rearrangement uses TRBV6-6 and TRBJ2-5, with TRBD2 as a possible D gene (6 bases). There are 14 residues in the CDR3. CDR1 is MNHNY and CDR2 is SVGAGI in the germline V gene (reference sequence). Trimming cost V 8 bases and J 4 bases, with 17 bases left between them. CDR3 region: CASGRLEGRETQYF. DNA for the CDR3: TGTGCCAGCGGGCGACTAGAGGGGCGAGAGACCCAGTACTTC.

In this sample, this clone turned up once. The chain recombines TRBV2 with TRBJ2-2; D is ambiguous. The V gene's germline CDR1 is SNHLY and CDR2 FYNNEI. The CDR3 sequence is 16 residues long. Trimming shortened V by 3 bases and J by 1 base, and 12 bases separated the two germline ends. In nucleotides, the CDR3 is TGTGCCAGCAGTGAGAGGTCTCCCCAGAACACCGGGGAGCTGTTTTTT. Its translation: CASSERSPQNTGELFF.

The chain recombines TRBV5-4 with TRBJ2-2; TRBD1 might be the D (6 bases). The CDR3 is 15 residues long. The V gene's germline CDR1 is SGHNT and CDR2 YYREEE (reference sequence). V was shortened by 4 bases and J by 1 base, with 11 bases between the two germline ends. CDR3: CASSVRDKNTGELFF. CDR3 bases: TGTGCCAGCAGCGTACGGGACAAGAACACCGGGGAGCTGTTTTTT.

The CDR3 loop reads CASRDTGVYEQYF. The CDR3 DNA reads TGTGCCAGCAGAGACACAGGGGTCTACGAGCAGTACTTC. The V and J genes are TRBV11-2 and TRBJ2-7; 7 bases map to TRBD1. V trimming: 6 bases; J trimming: 3 bases; junction bases outside the gene matches: 5. CDR1 SGHAT and CDR2 FQNNGV come from the germline V gene. The CDR3 spans 13 residues.

The chain links TRBV5-6 to TRBJ1-1, with no clear D. The CDR3 extends over 15 amino acids. V lost 2 bases and J lost 9, with 20 bases in between. Per the germline V gene, CDR1 is SGHDT and CDR2 is YYEEEE. CDR3 nucleotides: TGTGCCAGCAGCTTCATGAGGCTTATTCAGTTGCAAGCTTTCTTT. Encoded protein: CASSFMRLIQLQAFF.

CDR3 sequence reads: CASGPPPLNTGELFF. Here the CDR3 DNA reads TGTGCTAGTGGCCCCCCCCCTCTGAACACCGGGGAGCTGTTTTTT. This chain links TRBV12-5 with TRBJ2-2; D unclear. The CDR3 consists of 15 residues. Trimming removed 6 bases at V and 1 base at J, with 12 bases between. CDR1 and CDR2 from the germline V gene are LGHNT and FRNRAP.

This clone appeared a few times. This chain uses TRBV7-9 with TRBJ1-5, with D tentatively TRBD1 (6 bases). The CDR3 contains 14 residues. In germline, CDR1 is SEHNR, CDR2 FQNEAQ (reference sequence). Trimming pared 5 bases from V and 7 bases from J, leaving 15 bases between. The CDR3 reads CASSATGKGQPQHF. CDR3 coding DNA: TGTGCCAGCAGCGCTACAGGGAAGGGACAGCCCCAGCATTTT.

This clone was detected once. This chain joins TRBV28 and TRBJ2-7; TRBD2 matches 13 bases. Germline CDR1 and CDR2: MDHEN and SYDVKM. This CDR3 is 15 amino acids long. V shed 6 bases, J shed 1 base, and the junction held 3 bases outside the gene matches. The DNA for the CDR3 is TGTGCCAGCAGCTTGACTAGCGGGAGGTCCTACGAGCAGTACTTC. This sequence encodes CASSLTSGRSYEQYF.

The chain is built from TRBV18 and TRBJ1-6, with unresolved D. V gave up 4 bases and J gave up 5 bases, with 12 bases separating them. The CDR3 loop spans 15 amino acids. Germline V gene data show CDR1 as KGHSH and CDR2 as LQKENI. CDR3 protein: CASSLKDSNNSPLHF. The DNA of the CDR3 is TGTGCCAGCTCACTAAAAGATTCTAATAATTCACCCCTCCACTTT.

The chain recombines TRBV7-6 with TRBJ2-5, with 14 positions matching TRBD2. The V and J ends lost 4 bases and 1 base, in that order; junction bases with no gene match: 8. This CDR3 is 18 amino acids long. Germline assignment: CDR1 SGHVS and CDR2 FNYEAQ. The CDR3 sequence: CASSSGLAGVGGQETQYF. The CDR3 DNA sequence: TGTGCCAGCAGCTCGGGACTAGCGGGAGTCGGGGGCCAAGAGACCCAGTACTTC.

V gene TRBV7-3 combines with J gene TRBJ2-5; TRBD1 matches at 11 bases. The CDR3 has 15 amino acids. V shed 2 bases and J 5 bases; nucleotides not matched to a gene: 4. Germline V lookup: CDR1 SGHTA, CDR2 FQGTGA. CDR3 residues: CASSLGTGGLETQYF. Here the CDR3 DNA reads TGTGCCAGCAGCTTAGGGACAGGGGGTTTGGAGACCCAGTACTTC.

This clone is a singleton in its sample. The chain carries TRBV19 and TRBJ2-3, with D tentatively TRBD1 (6 bases). The germline V and J ends were trimmed by 1 base and 4 bases, with 9 bases remaining between them. The CDR3 covers 14 residues. Germline CDR1 LNHDA, CDR2 SQIVND (reference sequence). CDR3 bases: TGTGCCAGTAGTATAGGGGGGCTCGCAGATACGCAGTATTTT. Translated, it gives CASSIGGLADTQYF.

This chain joins TRBV9 and TRBJ2-2; a possible D gene is TRBD2 (6 bases). This CDR3 is 16 amino acids long. V was pared by 2 bases and J by 1 base, with 12 bases between. Germline lookup yields CDR1 SGDLS and CDR2 YYNGEE. DNA for the CDR3: TGTGCCAGCAGCGTGGGGGGAGCGGGGAACACCGGGGAGCTGTTTTTT. It translates to CASSVGGAGNTGELFF.

The gene calls are TRBV7-9 and TRBJ2-7; D is perhaps TRBD1 (6 bases). The CDR3 covers 15 residues. V lost 5 bases and J 1 base, leaving 15 bases between the germline ends. Germline V gene lookup returns CDR1 SEHNR and CDR2 FQNEAQ (reference sequence). The CDR3 coding sequence is TGTGCCAGCAGCACCGGGACAAGCCCGTCCTACGAGCAGTACTTC. This gives the protein CASSTGTSPSYEQYF.

The chain joins TRBV5-1 to TRBJ1-6; D remains ambiguous. The germline V gene has CDR1 SGHRS and CDR2 YFSETQ. Trimming took off 4 bases at V and 7 bases at J, with 9 bases between the two ends. CDR3 length: 13 residues. CDR3 in DNA: TGCGCCAGCAGCGAGACACCGAATTCACCCCTCCACTTT. Residues: CASSETPNSPLHF.

This clone was counted between two and nine times. The J gene is TRBJ1-4, the V gene TRBV5-1; 12 bases line up with TRBD1. The CDR3 covers 16 residues. V gave up 4 bases and J gave up 8 bases; unmatched junction bases: 9. Germline V gene data show CDR1 as SGHRS and CDR2 as YFSETQ. The CDR3 region has the DNA TGCGCCAGCAGCCCCGGGACAGGGGGCCTTGGGGAAAAACTGTTTTTT. Its translation: CASSPGTGGLGEKLFF.

V and J are TRBV9 and TRBJ2-2; 12 bases fit TRBD1. The junction had 6 bases not matched to a gene; V was cut back by 0 bases and J by 6 bases. This CDR3 contains 17 residues. CDR1 is SGDLS and CDR2 is YYNGEE in the germline V gene. The CDR3 DNA reads TGTGCCAGCAGCGTAGGGCTGGGACAGGGGGCTTCCGGGGAGCTGTTTTTT. This gives the protein CASSVGLGQGASGELFF.